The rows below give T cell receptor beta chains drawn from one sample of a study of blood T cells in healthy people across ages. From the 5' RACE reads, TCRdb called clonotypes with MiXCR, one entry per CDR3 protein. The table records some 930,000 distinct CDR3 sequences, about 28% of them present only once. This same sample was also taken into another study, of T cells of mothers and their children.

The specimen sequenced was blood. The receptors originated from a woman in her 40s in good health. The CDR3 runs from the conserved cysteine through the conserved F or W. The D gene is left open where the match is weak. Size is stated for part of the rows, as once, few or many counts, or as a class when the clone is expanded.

CDR3aa: CASSLGLGGANTEAFF
abundance: NA
v_gene: TRBV5-1
j_gene: TRBJ1-1
len: 16
d_gene: NA

CDR3aa: CASSESEAFF
abundance: few
v_gene: TRBV2
j_gene: TRBJ1-1
len: 10
d_gene: NA

CDR3aa: CATSRDLGSPLHF
abundance: many
v_gene: TRBV15
j_gene: TRBJ1-6
len: 13
d_gene: NA

CDR3aa: CSARGPSGGAFF
abundance: many
v_gene: TRBV20-1
j_gene: TRBJ1-1
len: 12
d_gene: NA

CDR3aa: CASSVQRGQETQYF
abundance: once
v_gene: TRBV6-1
j_gene: TRBJ2-5
len: 14
d_gene: TRBD2

CDR3aa: CASNDPGADTQYF
abundance: NA
v_gene: TRBV6-2/TRBV6-3
j_gene: TRBJ2-3
len: 13
d_gene: NA

CDR3aa: CASSPAIQRFPGYTF
abundance: few
v_gene: TRBV6-5
j_gene: TRBJ1-2
len: 15
d_gene: NA

CDR3aa: CASSLTYHTEAFF
abundance: once
v_gene: TRBV27
j_gene: TRBJ1-1
len: 13
d_gene: NA

CDR3aa: CASSWPGARGREGYTF
abundance: few
v_gene: TRBV7-9
j_gene: TRBJ1-2
len: 16
d_gene: NA

CDR3aa: CASSPSRLQETQYF
abundance: many
v_gene: TRBV7-6
j_gene: TRBJ2-5
len: 14
d_gene: NA

CDR3aa: CASSSTGTSYEQYF
abundance: few
v_gene: TRBV9
j_gene: TRBJ2-7
len: 14
d_gene: NA

CDR3aa: CASSLGYSGGATETQYF
abundance: few
v_gene: TRBV7-2
j_gene: TRBJ2-5
len: 17
d_gene: TRBD2

CDR3aa: CASSRRTGAITDTQYF
abundance: NA
v_gene: TRBV7-9
j_gene: TRBJ2-3
len: 16
d_gene: TRBD1

CDR3aa: CASSPGQLLTDTQYF
abundance: many
v_gene: TRBV5-1
j_gene: TRBJ2-3
len: 15
d_gene: NA

CDR3aa: CSARDSAHREGRLLF
abundance: NA
v_gene: TRBV20-1
j_gene: TRBJ2-2
len: 15
d_gene: NA

CDR3aa: CASSLYGASRGGTDTQYF
abundance: few
v_gene: TRBV28
j_gene: TRBJ2-3
len: 18
d_gene: NA

CDR3aa: CSARVSGSLGYTF
abundance: few
v_gene: TRBV20-1
j_gene: TRBJ1-2
len: 13
d_gene: NA

CDR3aa: CASSLSGQGYEQYF
abundance: many
v_gene: TRBV12-3/TRBV12-4
j_gene: TRBJ2-7
len: 14
d_gene: NA

CDR3aa: CASSCAGTDYGYTF
abundance: NA
v_gene: TRBV7-2
j_gene: TRBJ1-2
len: 14
d_gene: NA

CDR3aa: CASSQDQGAGGYNEQFF
abundance: NA
v_gene: TRBV4-1
j_gene: TRBJ2-1
len: 17
d_gene: TRBD2

CDR3aa: CASSFQGRAAKSIQYF
abundance: NA
v_gene: TRBV7-2
j_gene: TRBJ2-4
len: 16
d_gene: NA

CDR3aa: CASSLEAVGNTDTQYF
abundance: NA
v_gene: TRBV5-1
j_gene: TRBJ2-3
len: 16
d_gene: NA

CDR3aa: CASSYGEEDSPLHF
abundance: few
v_gene: TRBV6-5
j_gene: TRBJ1-6
len: 14
d_gene: NA

CDR3aa: CASSSHGSTYEQYF
abundance: NA
v_gene: TRBV7-9
j_gene: TRBJ2-7
len: 14
d_gene: NA

CDR3aa: CASSTLGLGGYTF
abundance: NA
v_gene: TRBV27
j_gene: TRBJ1-2
len: 13
d_gene: NA

CDR3aa: CASSLGEASYEQYF
abundance: NA
v_gene: TRBV27
j_gene: TRBJ2-7
len: 14
d_gene: NA

CDR3aa: CASRGISNYGYTF
abundance: many
v_gene: TRBV2
j_gene: TRBJ1-2
len: 13
d_gene: NA

CDR3aa: CASREGQGFGTQYF
abundance: NA
v_gene: TRBV2
j_gene: TRBJ2-3
len: 14
d_gene: NA

CDR3aa: CASRRTGPSNYGYTF
abundance: NA
v_gene: TRBV27
j_gene: TRBJ1-2
len: 15
d_gene: TRBD1

CDR3aa: CASGIDRDNYGHTF
abundance: NA
v_gene: TRBV6-5
j_gene: TRBJ1-2
len: 14
d_gene: NA

CDR3aa: CASSPQGGGGEQYF
abundance: few
v_gene: TRBV27
j_gene: TRBJ2-7
len: 14
d_gene: NA

CDR3aa: CASSIQGAGANVLTF
abundance: many
v_gene: TRBV7-9
j_gene: TRBJ2-6
len: 15
d_gene: TRBD1

CDR3aa: CSVDAQQETQYF
abundance: many
v_gene: TRBV29-1
j_gene: TRBJ2-5
len: 12
d_gene: NA

CDR3aa: CASRIISVRDEQFF
abundance: NA
v_gene: TRBV2
j_gene: TRBJ2-1
len: 14
d_gene: NA

CDR3aa: CSVGAGGSRKNIQYF
abundance: many
v_gene: TRBV29-1
j_gene: TRBJ2-4
len: 15
d_gene: TRBD2

CDR3aa: CASSYLVGGTDTQYF
abundance: NA
v_gene: TRBV6-5
j_gene: TRBJ2-3
len: 15
d_gene: NA

CDR3aa: CASRPTGAPPYEQYF
abundance: many
v_gene: TRBV7-2
j_gene: TRBJ2-7
len: 15
d_gene: TRBD1

CDR3aa: CASSQDLKPGTDTQYF
abundance: once
v_gene: TRBV4-3
j_gene: TRBJ2-3
len: 16
d_gene: NA

CDR3aa: CASSRTELEGTQYF
abundance: NA
v_gene: TRBV7-3
j_gene: TRBJ2-5
len: 14
d_gene: NA

CDR3aa: CASSFVYRAAAFKDIQYF
abundance: NA
v_gene: TRBV11-2
j_gene: TRBJ2-4
len: 18
d_gene: NA

CDR3aa: CASSLGAEPYEQYF
abundance: few
v_gene: TRBV5-1
j_gene: TRBJ2-7
len: 14
d_gene: NA